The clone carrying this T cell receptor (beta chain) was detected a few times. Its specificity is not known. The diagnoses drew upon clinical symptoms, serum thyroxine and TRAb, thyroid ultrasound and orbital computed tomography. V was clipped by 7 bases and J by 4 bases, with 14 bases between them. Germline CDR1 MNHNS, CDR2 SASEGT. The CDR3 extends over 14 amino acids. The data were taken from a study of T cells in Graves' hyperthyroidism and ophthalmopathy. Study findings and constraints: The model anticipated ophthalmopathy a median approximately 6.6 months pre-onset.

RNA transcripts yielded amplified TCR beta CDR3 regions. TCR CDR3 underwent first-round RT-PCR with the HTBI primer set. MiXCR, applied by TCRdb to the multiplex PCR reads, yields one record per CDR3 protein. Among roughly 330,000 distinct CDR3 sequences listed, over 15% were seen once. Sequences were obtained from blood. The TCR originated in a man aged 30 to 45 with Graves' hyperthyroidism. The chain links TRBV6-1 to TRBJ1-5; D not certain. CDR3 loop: CASINNRQNQPQHF. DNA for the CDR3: TGTGCCAGCATCAACAACAGACAAAATCAGCCCCAGCATTTT.